The sequence of this TCR beta chain was determined in a study of beta chain features in type 1 diabetes. Germline assignment: CDR1 SGDLS and CDR2 YYNGEE. With V trimmed by 4 bases and J by 2 bases, 2 bases remained unmatched. The CDR3 totals 13 residues. On this clone: This sequence is one base from a far larger clone and is likely a read error.

The authors reverse transcribed all of the isolated RNA, so sequencing captured expressed TCRB transcripts. TCRdb keeps only in-frame clones here, not all; method: immunoSEQ multiplex PCR. Of about 340,000 clones in the sample, approximately 8.2% are singletons; the top ten hold less than 0.45%. The sequenced material came from central memory CD4+ T cells from blood. This clonotype was sampled from a woman between 18 and 30 years old in good health. V gene TRBV9 combines with J gene TRBJ2-7; 8 bases are a match to TRBD1. CDR3 DNA sequence: TGTGCCAGCAGCACAGGGGGACCCTACGAGCAGTACTTC. It yields the protein CASSTGGPYEQYF. Complete variable domain (other parts from reference TRBV9 and TRBJ2-7): DSGVTQTPKHLITATGQRVTLRCSPRSGDLSVYWYQQSLDQGLQFLIQYYNGEERAKGNILERFSAQQFPDLHSELNLSSLELGDSALYFCASSTGGPYEQYFGPGTRLTVT.